This TCR beta chain emerged from a study of shared clonotypes between healthy human individuals. General study points: Enrolling few donors narrowed the genetic and exposure-history diversity that was represented. Sample collection involved blood only; tissue repertoires are likely different.

A split of CD4+ cells into CD45RA+ naive and CD45RA-negative memory subsets was performed. This CDR3 contains 14 residues. Germline lookup yields CDR1 SGHDT and CDR2 YYEEEE. Trimming shortened V by 0 bases and J by 8 bases, and 14 bases separated the two germline ends. Comment on this clone: The antigen is not known.

TCRdb's table, derived via immunoSEQ multiplex PCR, lists solely in-frame clones and lacks some. This table has over a million clones, more than 65% appearing once. This TCR was recovered from a man aged 18 to 29 in good health. The chain uses TRBV5-6 and TRBJ1-2; maybe TRBD1 (5 bases). Sequencing used memory CD4+ T cells sorted from blood. As to subset: CD45RA-negative fraction. CDR3 loop: CASSLALAGQGYTF. The CDR3 nucleotides read TGTGCCAGCAGCTTGGCCCTAGCAGGGCAAGGCTACACCTTC.